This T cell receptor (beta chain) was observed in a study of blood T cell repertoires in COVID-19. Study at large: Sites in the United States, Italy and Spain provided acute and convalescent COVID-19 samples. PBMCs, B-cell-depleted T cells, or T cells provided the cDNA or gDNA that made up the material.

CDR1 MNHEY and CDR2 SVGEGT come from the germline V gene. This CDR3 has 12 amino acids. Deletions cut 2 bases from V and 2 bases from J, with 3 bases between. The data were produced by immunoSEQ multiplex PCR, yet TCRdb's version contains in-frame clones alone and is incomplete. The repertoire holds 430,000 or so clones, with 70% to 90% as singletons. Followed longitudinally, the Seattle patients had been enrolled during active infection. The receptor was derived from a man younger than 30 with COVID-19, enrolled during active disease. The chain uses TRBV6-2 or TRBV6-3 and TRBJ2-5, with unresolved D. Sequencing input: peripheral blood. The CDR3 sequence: CASSYLQETQYF. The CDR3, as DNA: TGTGCCAGCAGTTACCTTCAAGAGACCCAGTACTTC.